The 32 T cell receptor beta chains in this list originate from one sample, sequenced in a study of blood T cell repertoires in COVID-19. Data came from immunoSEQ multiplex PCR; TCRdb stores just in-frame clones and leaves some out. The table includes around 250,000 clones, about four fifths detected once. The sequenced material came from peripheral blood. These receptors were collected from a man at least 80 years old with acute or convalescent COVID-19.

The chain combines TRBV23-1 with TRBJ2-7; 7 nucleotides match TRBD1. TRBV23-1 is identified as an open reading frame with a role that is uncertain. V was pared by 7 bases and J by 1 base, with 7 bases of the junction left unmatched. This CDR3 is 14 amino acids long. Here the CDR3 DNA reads TGCGCCAGCATAGTCGGGGACAGATCCTACGAGCAGTACTTC. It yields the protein CASIVGDRSYEQYF.

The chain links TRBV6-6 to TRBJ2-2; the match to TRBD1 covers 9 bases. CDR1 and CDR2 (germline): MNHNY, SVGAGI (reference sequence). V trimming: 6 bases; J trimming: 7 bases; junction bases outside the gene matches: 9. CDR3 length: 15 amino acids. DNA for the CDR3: TGTGCCAGCAGCCCCGGGACAGGGTGGGTCGGGGAGCTGTTTTTT. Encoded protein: CASSPGTGWVGELFF.

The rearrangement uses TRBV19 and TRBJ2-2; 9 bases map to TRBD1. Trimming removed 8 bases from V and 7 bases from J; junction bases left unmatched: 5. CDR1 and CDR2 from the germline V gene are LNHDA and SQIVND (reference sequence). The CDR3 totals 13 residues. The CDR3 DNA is TGTGCCAGTTCAGACAGGGGGGTCGGGGAGCTGTTTTTT. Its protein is CASSDRGVGELFF.

CDR3 nucleotides: TGTGCCAGCAGTTACTCCCCCAGGATGAGCGAGCAGTACTTC. Residues: CASSYSPRMSEQYF. The chain is built from TRBV6-5 and TRBJ2-7; D ambiguous. Germline CDR1 and CDR2: MNHEY and SVGAGI. Trimming pared 0 bases from V and 6 bases from J, leaving 12 bases between. The CDR3 runs 14 residues.

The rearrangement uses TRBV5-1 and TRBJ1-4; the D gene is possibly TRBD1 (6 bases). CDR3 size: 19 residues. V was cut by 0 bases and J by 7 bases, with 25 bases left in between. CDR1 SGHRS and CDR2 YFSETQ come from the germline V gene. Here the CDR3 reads CASSLGAQQGILSREKLFF. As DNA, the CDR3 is TGCGCCAGCAGCTTGGGAGCCCAACAGGGAATATTGTCACGTGAAAAACTGTTTTTT.

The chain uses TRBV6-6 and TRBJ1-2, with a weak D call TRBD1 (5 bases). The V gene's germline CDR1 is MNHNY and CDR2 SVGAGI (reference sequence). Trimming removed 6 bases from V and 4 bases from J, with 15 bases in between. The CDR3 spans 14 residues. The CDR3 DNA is TGTGCCAGCAGGACTCAAGGGGTGGTCTATGGCTACACCTTC. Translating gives CASRTQGVVYGYTF.

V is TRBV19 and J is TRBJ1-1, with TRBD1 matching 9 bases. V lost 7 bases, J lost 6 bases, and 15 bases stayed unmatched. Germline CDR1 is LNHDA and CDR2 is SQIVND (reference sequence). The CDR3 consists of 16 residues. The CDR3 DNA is TGTGCCAGTACCGTTTCGACCGGGACAGGGTGGGCTGAAGCTTTCTTT. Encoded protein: CASTVSTGTGWAEAFF.

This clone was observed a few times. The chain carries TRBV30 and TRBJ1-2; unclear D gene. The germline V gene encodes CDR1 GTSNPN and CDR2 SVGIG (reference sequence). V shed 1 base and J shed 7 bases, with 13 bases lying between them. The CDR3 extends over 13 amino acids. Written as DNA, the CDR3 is TGTGCCTGGAGTGGATCGGGGAAGGGTGGCTACACCTTC. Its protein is CAWSGSGKGGYTF.

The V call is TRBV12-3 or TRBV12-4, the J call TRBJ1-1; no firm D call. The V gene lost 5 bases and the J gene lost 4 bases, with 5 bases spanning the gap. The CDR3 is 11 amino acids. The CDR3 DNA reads TGTGCCAGCAGTAAGAGCACTGAAGCTTTCTTT. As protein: CASSKSTEAFF.

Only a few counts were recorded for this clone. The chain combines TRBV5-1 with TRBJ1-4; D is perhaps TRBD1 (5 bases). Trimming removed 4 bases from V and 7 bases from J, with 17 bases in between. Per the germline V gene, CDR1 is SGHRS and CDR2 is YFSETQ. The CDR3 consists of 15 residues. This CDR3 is CASSLFPGFSEKLFF. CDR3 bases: TGCGCCAGCAGCCTCTTTCCAGGGTTCAGTGAAAAACTGTTTTTT.

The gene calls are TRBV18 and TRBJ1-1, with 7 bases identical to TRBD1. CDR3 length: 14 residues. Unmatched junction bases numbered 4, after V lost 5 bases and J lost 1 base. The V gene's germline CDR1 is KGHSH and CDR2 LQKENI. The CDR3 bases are TGTGCCAGCTCATTGGGACAGACGAACACTGAAGCTTTCTTT. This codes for CASSLGQTNTEAFF.

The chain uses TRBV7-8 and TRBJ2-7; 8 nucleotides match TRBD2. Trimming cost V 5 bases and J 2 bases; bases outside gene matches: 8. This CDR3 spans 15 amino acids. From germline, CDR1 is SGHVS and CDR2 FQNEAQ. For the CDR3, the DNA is TGTGCCAGCAGCCGACGGATTAGCGGGGCCTACGAGCAGTACTTC. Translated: CASSRRISGAYEQYF.

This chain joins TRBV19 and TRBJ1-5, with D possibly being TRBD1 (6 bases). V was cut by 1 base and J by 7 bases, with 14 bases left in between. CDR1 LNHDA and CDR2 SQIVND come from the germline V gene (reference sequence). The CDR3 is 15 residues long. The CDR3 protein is CASSIAGQPKQPQHF. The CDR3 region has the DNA TGTGCCAGTAGTATAGCCGGACAGCCCAAACAGCCCCAGCATTTT.

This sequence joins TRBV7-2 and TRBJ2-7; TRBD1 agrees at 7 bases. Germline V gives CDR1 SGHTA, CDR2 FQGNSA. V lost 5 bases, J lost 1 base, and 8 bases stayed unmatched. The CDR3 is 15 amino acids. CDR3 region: CASSQGRDRSYEQYF. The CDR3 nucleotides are TGTGCCAGCAGCCAGGGACGGGACAGATCCTACGAGCAGTACTTC. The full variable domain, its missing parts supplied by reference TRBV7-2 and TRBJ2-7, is GAGVSQSPSNKVTEKGKDVELRCDPISGHTALYWYRQSLGQGLEFLIYFQGNSAPDKSGLPSDRFSAERTGGSVSTLTIQRTQQEDSAVYLCASSQGRDRSYEQYFGPGTRLTVT.

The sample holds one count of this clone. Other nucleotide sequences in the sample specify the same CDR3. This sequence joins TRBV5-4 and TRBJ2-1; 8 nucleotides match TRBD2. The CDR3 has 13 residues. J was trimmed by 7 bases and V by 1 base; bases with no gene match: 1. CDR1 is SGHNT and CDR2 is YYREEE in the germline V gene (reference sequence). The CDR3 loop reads CASSLRGGNEQFF. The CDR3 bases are TGTGCCAGCAGCTTGCGGGGGGGAAATGAGCAGTTCTTC.

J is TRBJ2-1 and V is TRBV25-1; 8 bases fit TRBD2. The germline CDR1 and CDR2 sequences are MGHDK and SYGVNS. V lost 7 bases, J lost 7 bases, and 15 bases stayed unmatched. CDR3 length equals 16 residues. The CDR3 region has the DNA TGTGCCAGCAACGGGGGGGTAGCTACCCGGTTTAATGAGCAGTTCTTC. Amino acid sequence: CASNGGVATRFNEQFF.

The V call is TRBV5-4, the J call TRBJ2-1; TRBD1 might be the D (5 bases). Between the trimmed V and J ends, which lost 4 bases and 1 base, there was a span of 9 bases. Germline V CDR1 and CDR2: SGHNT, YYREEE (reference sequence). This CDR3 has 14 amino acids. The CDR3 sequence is CASSKDISYNEQFF. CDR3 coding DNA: TGTGCCAGCAGCAAGGACATATCCTACAATGAGCAGTTCTTC.

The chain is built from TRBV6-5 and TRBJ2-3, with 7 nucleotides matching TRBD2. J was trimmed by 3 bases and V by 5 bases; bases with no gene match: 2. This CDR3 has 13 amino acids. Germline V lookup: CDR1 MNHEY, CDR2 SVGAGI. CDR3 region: CASSRGETDTQYF. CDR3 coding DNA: TGTGCCAGCAGTCGGGGGGAGACAGATACGCAGTATTTT.

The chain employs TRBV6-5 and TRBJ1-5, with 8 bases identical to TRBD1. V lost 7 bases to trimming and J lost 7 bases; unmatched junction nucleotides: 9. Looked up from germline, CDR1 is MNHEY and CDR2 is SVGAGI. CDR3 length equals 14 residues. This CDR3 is CASTRTGQNQPQHF. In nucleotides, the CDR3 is TGTGCCAGCACCAGGACAGGGCAGAACCAGCCCCAGCATTTT.

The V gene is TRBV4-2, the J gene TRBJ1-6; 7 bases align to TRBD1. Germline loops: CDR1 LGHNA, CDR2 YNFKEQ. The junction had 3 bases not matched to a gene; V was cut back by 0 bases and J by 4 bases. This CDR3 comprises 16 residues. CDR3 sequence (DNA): TGTGCCAGCAGCCAAGATTCGGGACAGTATAATTCACCCCTCCACTTT. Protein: CASSQDSGQYNSPLHF.

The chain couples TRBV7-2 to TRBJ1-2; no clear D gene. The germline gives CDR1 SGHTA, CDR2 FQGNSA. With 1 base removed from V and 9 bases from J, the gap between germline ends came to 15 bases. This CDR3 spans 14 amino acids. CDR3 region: CASSLGTAGMSYTF. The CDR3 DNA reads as TGTGCCAGCAGCTTAGGGACCGCGGGTATGAGCTACACCTTC.

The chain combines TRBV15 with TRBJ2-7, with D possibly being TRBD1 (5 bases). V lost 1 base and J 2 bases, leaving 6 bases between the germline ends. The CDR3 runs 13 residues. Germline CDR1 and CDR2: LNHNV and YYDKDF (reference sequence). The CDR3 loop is CATSRGQTYEQYF. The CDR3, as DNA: TGTGCCACCAGCAGAGGACAGACCTACGAGCAGTACTTC.

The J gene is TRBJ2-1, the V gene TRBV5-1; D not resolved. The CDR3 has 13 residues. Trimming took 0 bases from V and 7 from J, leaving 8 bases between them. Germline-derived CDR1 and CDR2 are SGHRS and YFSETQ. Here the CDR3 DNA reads TGCGCCAGCAGCTTGGGAGACGGGAATGAGCAGTTCTTC. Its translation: CASSLGDGNEQFF.

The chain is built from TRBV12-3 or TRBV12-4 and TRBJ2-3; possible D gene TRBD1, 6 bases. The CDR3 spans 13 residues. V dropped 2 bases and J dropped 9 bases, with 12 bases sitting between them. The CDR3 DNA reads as TGTGCCAGCAGTTTAACAGGGCCCCGGACGCAGTATTTT. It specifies CASSLTGPRTQYF.

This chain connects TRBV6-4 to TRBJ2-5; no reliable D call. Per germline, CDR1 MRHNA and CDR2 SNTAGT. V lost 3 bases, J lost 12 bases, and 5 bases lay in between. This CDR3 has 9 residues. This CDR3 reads CASSEREYF. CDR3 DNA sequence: TGTGCCAGCAGTGAACGGGAGTACTTC.

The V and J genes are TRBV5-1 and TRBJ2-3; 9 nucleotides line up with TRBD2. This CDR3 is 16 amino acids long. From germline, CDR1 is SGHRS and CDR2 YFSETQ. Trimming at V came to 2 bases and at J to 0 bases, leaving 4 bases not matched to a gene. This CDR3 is CASSFAGGPSTDTQYF. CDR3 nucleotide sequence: TGCGCCAGCAGCTTCGCGGGGGGGCCTAGCACAGATACGCAGTATTTT. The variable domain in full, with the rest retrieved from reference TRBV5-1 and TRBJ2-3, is KAGVTQTPRYLIKTRGQQVTLSCSPISGHRSVSWYQQTPGQGLQFLFEYFSETQRNKGNFPGRFSGRQFSNSRSEMNVSTLELGDSALYLCASSFAGGPSTDTQYFGPGTRLTVL.

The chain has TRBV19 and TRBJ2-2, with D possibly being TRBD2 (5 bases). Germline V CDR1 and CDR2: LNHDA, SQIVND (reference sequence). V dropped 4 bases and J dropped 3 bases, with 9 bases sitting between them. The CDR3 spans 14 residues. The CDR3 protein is CASSNWGDTGELFF. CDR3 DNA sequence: TGTGCCAGTAGTAACTGGGGAGACACCGGGGAGCTGTTTTTT.

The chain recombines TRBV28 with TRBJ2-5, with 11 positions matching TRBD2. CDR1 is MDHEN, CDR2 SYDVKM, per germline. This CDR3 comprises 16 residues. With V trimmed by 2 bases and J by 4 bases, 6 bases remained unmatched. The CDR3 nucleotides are TGTGCCAGCAGTTTAATAGCGGGGGGGCCTTTAGAGACCCAGTACTTC. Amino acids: CASSLIAGGPLETQYF.

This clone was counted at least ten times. In nucleotides, the CDR3 is TGTGCCAGGGGTCTAGCGGGAACAAAAAACATTCAGTACTTC. Its translation is CARGLAGTKNIQYF. The V and J genes are TRBV19 and TRBJ2-4; 9 bases line up with TRBD2. The CDR3 covers 14 residues. With 9 bases clipped from V and 4 bases from J, the junction kept 7 bases outside the gene matches. Germline-derived CDR1 and CDR2 are LNHDA and SQIVND (reference sequence).

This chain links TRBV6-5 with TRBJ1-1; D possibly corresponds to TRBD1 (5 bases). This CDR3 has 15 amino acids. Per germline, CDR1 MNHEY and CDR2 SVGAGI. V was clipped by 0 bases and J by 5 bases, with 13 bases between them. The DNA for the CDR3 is TGTGCCAGCAGTTACTCGAGGGCTGGGGGGACTGAAGCTTTCTTT. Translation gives CASSYSRAGGTEAFF.

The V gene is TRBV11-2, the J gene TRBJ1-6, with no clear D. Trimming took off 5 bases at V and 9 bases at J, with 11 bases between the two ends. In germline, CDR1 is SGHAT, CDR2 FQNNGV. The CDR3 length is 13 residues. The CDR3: CASSPGRVSPLHF. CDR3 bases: TGTGCCAGCAGCCCCGGGAGGGTTTCACCCCTCCACTTT.

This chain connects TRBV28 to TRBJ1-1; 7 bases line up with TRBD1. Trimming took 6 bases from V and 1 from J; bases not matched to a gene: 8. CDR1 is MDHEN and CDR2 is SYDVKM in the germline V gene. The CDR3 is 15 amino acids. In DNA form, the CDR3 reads TGTGCCAGCAGAGCTCCCGGGACAGCGAACACTGAAGCTTTCTTT. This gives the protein CASRAPGTANTEAFF.